There are a few counts of the clone carrying this TCR beta chain. The sample belongs to a study of blood T cell repertoires in COVID-19. Study-wide context: Samples of COVID-19 (acute and convalescent) were obtained from the United States, Italy and Spain. Sources were T cells, B-cell-depleted T cells, or PBMCs; the material itself was cDNA or gDNA.

Authors' methods: Cell counts per sample came from amplifying reference gene primers. TCRdb keeps only in-frame clones here, not all; method: immunoSEQ multiplex PCR. Clonal size and the V and J genes are those of that table, whereas D and trimming came from the DNA. This sample has approximately 300,000 clones; around four fifths occur once, and the top ten carry 0.95% to 1.5%. This sequence originates from a woman between 45 and 65 years old with acute or convalescent COVID-19. Source material: peripheral blood.

CDR3 DNA: TGTGCCACCAGCACTCAGACAGGAGGCTATGGCTACACCTTC. Protein product: CATSTQTGGYGYTF. The chain is built from TRBV15 and TRBJ1-2; D perhaps matches TRBD1 (6 bases). The germline gives CDR1 LNHNV, CDR2 YYDKDF (reference sequence). V lost 4 bases and J 4 bases, leaving 13 bases between the germline ends. CDR3 length: 14 residues.